The rows below give T cell receptor beta chains drawn from one sample of a study of response to subunit inactivated influenza vaccine. TCRdb recomputed calls from the RT-PCR reads with MiXCR, one row per CDR3 protein. The table has about 700,000 distinct CDR3 sequences, around 14% seen once; the top ten hold around a tenth. This specimen was PBMCs from blood, taken roughly 12 days after vaccination. Every receptor here comes from a man in his fifties who received an inactivated influenza vaccine. Each CDR3 is given without its conserved first and last residue. A D gene is named only where the DNA matches it firmly.

D	V	CDR3
.	TRBV29-1	SGRQGNQETQY
TRBD1	TRBV2	ASRVQGSRTEAF
.	TRBV28	ASTTGTSAREQF
.	TRBV12-3/TRBV12-4	ASTVTGSWDEQY
TRBD1	TRBV29-1	SVDHWTGGTDTQY
.	TRBV12-3/TRBV12-4	ASSLARGVGEQF
.	TRBV12-3/TRBV12-4	ASTSVGNSPLH
.	TRBV7-9	ASSRTWNDTQY
TRBD2	TRBV28	ASSFRLAELTYEQY
.	TRBV2	ASSDGAINYGYT
.	TRBV30	AWSLVSRELF
.	TRBV6-5	ASSYSSTGPYEQY
.	TRBV28	ASSVPVTFYNSPLH
TRBD2	TRBV7-2	ASSLAGTSGSPHEQF
.	TRBV29-1	SVGDGTDTQY
TRBD1	TRBV6-1	ASREPGQGEEAF
.	TRBV4-3	ASSPRSIGSEQF
TRBD2	TRBV28	ASSLFPAGLAETQY